A selection of T cell receptor beta chains follows, all from one sample in a study of shared clonotypes between healthy human individuals. TCRdb's copy holds only in-frame clones and misses some; the assay was immunoSEQ multiplex PCR. The repertoire holds more than 500,000 clones, with approximately 95% as singletons. The specimen sequenced was naive CD4+ T cells sorted from blood. The receptors originated from a woman between 25 and 40 years old in good health. Both conserved end residues are part of each CDR3. The D gene is left open where the match is weak. A clone size is listed for some rows: how often the clone was seen (once, few, many), or a class if it is expanded.

TRBD2	TRBV10-1	TRBJ2-7	few	TGCGCCAGCAGCGAAAGAGCGGGAGGAAAGTACGAGCAGTACTTC	CASSERAGGKYEQYF
NA	TRBV28	TRBJ2-4	once	TGTGCCAGCAGTTTAGGAAGGCCAGTGGCCAAAAACATTCAGTACTTC	CASSLGRPVAKNIQYF
NA	TRBV7-9	TRBJ2-1	NA	TGTGCCAGCAGCTTAGATTGGAGGGATGAGCAGTTCTTC	CASSLDWRDEQFF
NA	TRBV11-1	TRBJ2-2	NA	TGTGCCAGCAGCGCAGGGGTCCCCGGGGAGCTGTTTTTT	CASSAGVPGELFF
TRBD2	TRBV2	TRBJ2-7	NA	TGTGCCAGCAGACACCTGACTAGCGGGGCCTCCTACGAGCAGTACTTC	CASRHLTSGASYEQYF
NA	TRBV28	TRBJ2-7	NA	TGTGCCAGCAGTAAAGGACTTCTGGAGCAGTACTTC	CASSKGLLEQYF
TRBD1	TRBV19	TRBJ2-7	NA	TGTGCCAGTAGTACAGGGGGCAAAGTCAACGAGCAGTACTTC	CASSTGGKVNEQYF
TRBD1	TRBV27	TRBJ1-2	NA	TGTGCCAGCAGGCGTACAGGGGGTGGCTATGGCTACACCTTC	CASRRTGGGYGYTF
NA	TRBV7-3	TRBJ1-1	NA	TGTGCCAGCAGCCCGGATCGGGGGACATCGGTTGAAGCTTTCTTT	CASSPDRGTSVEAFF
NA	TRBV27	TRBJ2-3	NA	TGTGCCAGCAGTTTAGCGGGCGACACAGATACGCAGTATTTT	CASSLAGDTDTQYF
TRBD1	TRBV10-1	TRBJ1-1	NA	TGCGCCAGCAGTGAGCACAGGGGGCATGAAGCTTTCTTT	CASSEHRGHEAFF
NA	TRBV10-3	TRBJ1-1	NA	TGTGCCATCAGTGAAGGTAGGGGTCCCACTGAAGCTTTCTTT	CAISEGRGPTEAFF
NA	TRBV2	TRBJ2-1	NA	TGTGCCAGCAGTGATCGCAGGGTAAGCTCCTACAATGAGCAGTTCTTC	CASSDRRVSSYNEQFF
TRBD2	TRBV5-1	TRBJ2-7	once	TGCGCCAGCAGGGAGGGTAGCGGGAGGTGGAACGAGCAGTACTTC	CASREGSGRWNEQYF
NA	TRBV10-3	TRBJ2-2	NA	TGTGCCACCCAGGAGGGGGGAGGGGACCCCGGGGAGCTGTTTTTT	CATQEGGGDPGELFF
TRBD1	TRBV6-1	TRBJ1-2	NA	TGTGCCAGCAGTGCTCGCGACAGGGTGGGAGGCTACACCTTC	CASSARDRVGGYTF
NA	TRBV6-6	TRBJ1-1	NA	TGTGCCAGCAGCAGCGGCACAAGAGTGAACACTGAAGCTTTCTTT	CASSSGTRVNTEAFF
TRBD1	TRBV5-1	TRBJ1-3	NA	TGCGCCAGCAGCACACAGGGGTCTGGAAACACCATATATTTT	CASSTQGSGNTIYF
TRBD1	TRBV28	TRBJ1-4	NA	TGTGCCAGCAGAACCGGGACAGGGGAAAAACTGTTTTTT	CASRTGTGEKLFF
NA	TRBV18	TRBJ1-1	NA	TGTGCCACCCGAGGGACCCCCGAAAACACTGAAGCTTTCTTT	CATRGTPENTEAFF
TRBD2	TRBV11-2	TRBJ2-3	NA	TGTGCCAGCAGCTTATCCAGCGGGAGGGCCTCAGATACGCAGTATTTT	CASSLSSGRASDTQYF
NA	TRBV18	TRBJ1-1	NA	TGTGCCAGCTCACGGGGGGTGAACACTGAAGCTTTCTTT	CASSRGVNTEAFF
NA	TRBV7-9	TRBJ1-1	NA	TGTGCCAGCACCCGGGGGGTCGGTGAAGCTTTCTTT	CASTRGVGEAFF
TRBD2	TRBV19	TRBJ2-5	NA	TGTGCCAGTAGTATTTTTAGCGGGGGCCAGAAGACCCAGTACTTC	CASSIFSGGQKTQYF
NA	TRBV10-1	TRBJ1-1	NA	TGCGCCAGCAGTGAGTCAGGGGTGAACACTGAAGCTTTCTTT	CASSESGVNTEAFF
NA	TRBV13	TRBJ2-7	NA	TGTGCCAGCAGCTTCCTATACGAGCAGTACTTC	CASSFLYEQYF
NA	TRBV14	TRBJ1-3	NA	TGTGCCAGCAGCCGGGACGGGGGAAACACCATATATTTT	CASSRDGGNTIYF
NA	TRBV4-1	TRBJ2-7	NA	TGCGCCAGCAGCCAAGACGATGCCGCAGGGGAGCAGTACTTC	CASSQDDAAGEQYF
NA	TRBV4-1	TRBJ1-3	NA	TGCGCCAGCAGCCAAGCCCCGGGACCAGAAAGAAACACCATATATTTT	CASSQAPGPERNTIYF
NA	TRBV28	TRBJ1-2	NA	TGTGCCAGCACCCCGGGAGGGGAGTATGGAGATGGCTACACCTTC	CASTPGGEYGDGYTF
TRBD2	TRBV7-9	TRBJ2-3	NA	TGTGCCAGCAGCTCTGGACTAGCGGGACCCGATACGCAGTATTTT	CASSSGLAGPDTQYF
NA	TRBV5-4	TRBJ2-4	NA	TGTGCCAGCAGCAAGGAAAACATTCAGTACTTC	CASSKENIQYF
TRBD2	TRBV4-2	TRBJ2-7	NA	TGTGCCAGCAGCCAAGAAACACCGGGACTAGCGGGAGGGCGGGACGAGCAGTACTTC	CASSQETPGLAGGRDEQYF
NA	TRBV18	TRBJ2-4	NA	TGTGCCAGCTCACCTACGGTTCGCCAAAACATTCAGTACTTC	CASSPTVRQNIQYF
NA	TRBV6-1	TRBJ1-5	NA	TGTGCCAGCGGTAACAATCAGCCCCAGCATTTT	CASGNNQPQHF
NA	TRBV28	TRBJ2-7	NA	TGTGCCAGCTCCCAGTTTCAGTCTAGGACTACTAGAGAGCAGTACTTC	CASSQFQSRTTREQYF
NA	TRBV28	TRBJ1-1	NA	TGTGCCAGCAGCCACACAACCATGGCATCTGAAGCTTTCTTT	CASSHTTMASEAFF
NA	TRBV6-1	TRBJ1-5	NA	TGTGCCAGCAGTGAAGCGCGCGGGGTCGGGGGCAATCAGCCCCAGCATTTT	CASSEARGVGGNQPQHF
NA	TRBV28	TRBJ1-5	NA	TGTGCCAGCAGTTTTAGCGACAGGTCCTTGGTTCCCCAGCATTTT	CASSFSDRSLVPQHF
NA	TRBV5-1	TRBJ2-1	NA	TGCGCCAGCAGCGACCCCTCCTTCCATGAGCAGTTCTTC	CASSDPSFHEQFF